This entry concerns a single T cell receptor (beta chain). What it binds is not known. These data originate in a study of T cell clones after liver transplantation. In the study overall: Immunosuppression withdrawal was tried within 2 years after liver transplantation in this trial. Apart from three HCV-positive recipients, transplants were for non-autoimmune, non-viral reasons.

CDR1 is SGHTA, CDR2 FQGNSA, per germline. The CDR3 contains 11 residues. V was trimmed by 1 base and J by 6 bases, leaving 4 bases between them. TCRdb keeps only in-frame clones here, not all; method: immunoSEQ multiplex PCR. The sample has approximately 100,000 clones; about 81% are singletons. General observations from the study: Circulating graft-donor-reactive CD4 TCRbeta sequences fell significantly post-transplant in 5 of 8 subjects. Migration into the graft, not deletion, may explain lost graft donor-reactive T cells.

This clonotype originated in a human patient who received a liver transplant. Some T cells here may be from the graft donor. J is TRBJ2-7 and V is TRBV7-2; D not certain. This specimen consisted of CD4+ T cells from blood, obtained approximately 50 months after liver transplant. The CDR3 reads CASSLVREQYF. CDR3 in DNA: TGTGCCAGCAGCTTAGTGCGCGAGCAGTACTTC.